This T cell receptor (beta chain) comes out of a study of T cell changes during pregnancy in multiple sclerosis. Germline V CDR1 and CDR2: MDHEN, SYDVKM. CDR3 length: 15 amino acids. The V gene end was trimmed by 4 bases and the J gene end by 5 bases; junction bases not matched to a gene: 8. The method was immunoSEQ multiplex PCR; TCRdb's version includes in-frame clones alone and lacks a portion of them. The sample has roughly 17,000 clones; about 85% are singletons. The sequence was obtained from a female donor with multiple sclerosis, enrolled in a pregnancy study. The J gene is TRBJ2-3, the V gene TRBV28, with 8 positions matching TRBD2. Sequenced material: CD8+ T cells from peripheral blood mononuclear cells, taken after pregnancy. CDR3 sequence reads: CASSSSGSDVDTQYF. The CDR3 DNA reads TGTGCCAGCAGTTCCAGCGGGAGTGATGTAGATACGCAGTATTTT. Looking up the rest from reference TRBV28 and TRBJ2-3 gives the full variable domain: DVKVTQSSRYLVKRTGEKVFLECVQDMDHENMFWYRQDPGLGLRLIYFSYDVKMKEKGDIPEGYSVSREKKERFSLILESASTNQTSMYLCASSSSGSDVDTQYFGPGTRLTVL.